The 18 T cell receptor beta chains below all came from one sample that was sequenced in a study of blood T cell repertoires in COVID-19. Measured with immunoSEQ multiplex PCR; TCRdb has only the in-frame clones, and not every one. Of fewer than 110,000 clones listed, 80% to 85% are singletons. Sequencing used peripheral blood. These receptors were obtained from a human donor in a cohort sampled during active COVID-19.

The rearrangement uses TRBV27 and TRBJ1-2; 9 nucleotides line up with TRBD1. Germline V CDR1 and CDR2: MNHEY, SMNVEV (reference sequence). The V and J ends lost 2 bases and 4 bases, in that order; junction bases with no gene match: 11. The CDR3 has 17 amino acids. CDR3 sequence: CASSLKGTGPTSYGYTF. In DNA, the CDR3 is TGTGCCAGCAGTTTAAAGGGGACAGGGCCTACGAGCTATGGCTACACCTTC.

The rearrangement joins TRBV5-8 to TRBJ2-1; D remains unclear. V was cut by 2 bases and J by 12 bases, with 12 bases left in between. This CDR3 region has 12 residues. Germline V lookup: CDR1 SGHTS, CDR2 YDEGEE. The DNA of the CDR3 is TGTGCCAGCAGCTTTAAACTGGGCCGGCAGTTCTTC. Translated, it gives CASSFKLGRQFF. Supplemented by reference TRBV5-8 and TRBJ2-1, the full variable domain reads EAGVTQSPTHLIKTRGQQATLRCSPISGHTSVYWYQQALGLGLQFLLWYDEGEERNRGNFPPRFSGRQFPNYSSELNVNALELEDSALYLCASSFKLGRQFFGPGTRLTVL.

The chain has TRBV5-1 and TRBJ1-1; the D is unclear. The CDR3 sequence is 12 residues long. V was shortened by 4 bases and J by 11 bases, with 15 bases between the two germline ends. Germline-derived CDR1 and CDR2 are SGHRS and YFSETQ. The CDR3 sequence is CASSLEGVVAFF. The CDR3 nucleotides read TGCGCCAGCAGCCTGGAGGGAGTTGTCGCTTTCTTT.

Details on this clone: The sample carries other DNA sequences with the same CDR3. The chain employs TRBV2 and TRBJ1-2, with 9 positions matching TRBD1. The length of the CDR3 is 14 residues. Germline V gene lookup returns CDR1 SNHLY and CDR2 FYNNEI. With V trimmed by 3 bases and J by 5 bases, 4 bases remained unmatched. The CDR3 coding sequence is TGTGCCAGCAGTGAGGGACAGGGTGTGTATGGCTACACCTTC. Translation gives CASSEGQGVYGYTF.

The chain is built from TRBV19 and TRBJ2-3; D gene unclear. The length of the CDR3 is 12 residues. The germline V gene encodes CDR1 LNHDA and CDR2 SQIVND (reference sequence). V gave up 4 bases and J gave up 1 base, with 3 bases separating them. The CDR3 loop is CASSTGTDTQYF. The DNA for the CDR3 is TGTGCCAGTAGTACAGGCACAGATACGCAGTATTTT.

The chain has TRBV7-2 and TRBJ2-1; 7 bases line up with TRBD1. The CDR3 has 12 residues. CDR1 SGHTA and CDR2 FQGNSA come from the germline V gene. After removal of 5 bases from V and 13 bases from J, the junction contained 8 bases not matched to a gene. The CDR3 reads CASSRATGFQFF. The CDR3 DNA sequence: TGTGCCAGCAGCCGCGCGACAGGGTTTCAGTTCTTC. The variable domain in full, completed from reference TRBV7-2 and TRBJ2-1, reads GAGVSQSPSNKVTEKGKDVELRCDPISGHTALYWYRQSLGQGLEFLIYFQGNSAPDKSGLPSDRFSAERTGGSVSTLTIQRTQQEDSAVYLCASSRATGFQFFGPGTRLTVL.

The table lists this clone with a count of one. This sequence joins TRBV5-1 and TRBJ2-6; 9 bases are a match to TRBD1. Looked up from germline, CDR1 is SGHRS and CDR2 is YFSETQ. This CDR3 spans 18 amino acids. After removal of 0 bases from V and 5 bases from J, the junction contained 9 bases not matched to a gene. CDR3 sequence reads: CASSLATGGPPWANVLTF. In DNA form, the CDR3 reads TGCGCCAGCAGCTTGGCCACAGGGGGCCCCCCTTGGGCCAACGTCCTGACTTTC.

V gene TRBV11-3 combines with J gene TRBJ2-1, with 10 nucleotides matching TRBD1. The CDR3 totals 15 residues. V was clipped by 5 bases and J by 7 bases; unmatched bases: 8. Germline V lookup: CDR1 SGHNT, CDR2 YENEEA. In DNA form, the CDR3 reads TGTGCCAGCAGCCGTCCGGGACAGGGGAATAATGAGCAGTTCTTC. Residues: CASSRPGQGNNEQFF.

V usage is TRBV18 and J usage is TRBJ2-7; D is perhaps TRBD1 (6 bases). The CDR3 is made up of 12 amino acids. Between the trimmed V and J ends, which lost 9 bases and 3 bases, there was a span of 12 bases. Germline CDR1 reads KGHSH; CDR2 reads LQKENI. CDR3 sequence reads: CASSDSNYEQYV. The CDR3 DNA follows: TGTGCCAGTTCGGACAGTAACTACGAGCAGTACGTC.

This rearrangement joins TRBV10-3 to TRBJ1-2; 7 bases are shared with TRBD1. Germline CDR1 and CDR2: ENHRY and SYGVKD. The CDR3 loop spans 15 amino acids. Trimming at V came to 0 bases and at J to 8 bases, leaving 9 bases not matched to a gene. The CDR3, as DNA: TGTGCCATCAGTGAGTCGCCCGGCAGGGGGGAAGGCTACACCTTC. Translating it yields CAISESPGRGEGYTF.

This chain uses TRBV15 with TRBJ2-1, with TRBD2 matching 9 bases. The CDR3 sequence is 16 residues long. Germline CDR1 LNHNV, CDR2 YYDKDF (reference sequence). The ends lost 7 bases at V and 2 bases at J; junction bases unmatched: 9. The CDR3 DNA reads TGTGCCACCAAGGTGGCGGGGGGGGAGACCTACAATGAGCAGTTCTTC. This encodes CATKVAGGETYNEQFF.

Comment on this clone: At one boundary the junction diverges from the germline segment, which might be a read error. The chain joins TRBV14 to TRBJ2-5, with D tentatively TRBD1 (5 bases). The CDR3 extends over 13 amino acids. Germline V lookup: CDR1 SGHDN, CDR2 FVKESK. CDR3 sequence (DNA): TGTGCCAGCAGCCAAGGGGGCCAACAGACCCAGTACTTC. Translation: CASSQGGQQTQYF.

The rearrangement links TRBV6-6 to TRBJ1-2, with 10 positions matching TRBD1. The ends lost 0 bases at V and 8 bases at J; junction bases unmatched: 9. The CDR3 extends over 16 amino acids. Germline CDR1 and CDR2: MNHNY and SVGAGI (reference sequence). This CDR3 is CASSYSQSGQGVGYTF. The CDR3 DNA follows: TGTGCCAGCAGTTACTCACAATCAGGACAGGGGGTAGGCTACACCTTC.

The chain is built from TRBV5-5 and TRBJ2-3; 15 nucleotides match TRBD2. This CDR3 is 16 amino acids long. Trimming at V came to 4 bases and at J to 3 bases, leaving 3 bases not matched to a gene. From germline, CDR1 is SGHKS and CDR2 YYEKEE (reference sequence). This chain's CDR3 is CASSPGLAGGTDTQYF. CDR3 DNA: TGTGCCAGCAGCCCCGGACTAGCGGGAGGGACAGATACGCAGTATTTT.

Only one count was recorded for this clone. J is TRBJ1-4 and V is TRBV10-3; 8 bases match TRBD1. CDR3 length: 17 residues. V dropped 0 bases and J dropped 7; count of bases not matched to a gene: 10. Germline V gene sequence: CDR1 ENHRY, CDR2 SYGVKD. The CDR3 DNA sequence: TGTGCCATCAGTGAGTCGTTCGGACAGGGTGTTGGTGAAAAACTGTTTTTT. Translation: CAISESFGQGVGEKLFF.

This clone was seen only once. The V call is TRBV3-1 (or the pseudogene TRBV3-2), the J call TRBJ1-2; D remains unclear. CDR3 size: 15 residues. V gave up 1 base and J gave up 4 bases, with 13 bases separating them. Per the germline V gene, CDR1 is LGHDT and CDR2 is YNNKEL (reference sequence). The CDR3 DNA sequence: TGTGCCAGCAGCCAAGGCGGATTCAGAGGCTATGGCTACACCTTC. Amino acid sequence: CASSQGGFRGYGYTF.

This chain links TRBV28 with TRBJ1-4, with 8 nucleotides matching TRBD1. Germline V lookup: CDR1 MDHEN, CDR2 SYDVKM. The CDR3 covers 14 residues. V dropped 6 bases and J dropped 5; count of bases not matched to a gene: 5. CDR3 bases: TGTGCCAGCAGCCCTAGGACAGGGAATGAAAAACTGTTTTTT. Translation: CASSPRTGNEKLFF.

V gene TRBV18 combines with J gene TRBJ2-5; 10 bases are a match to TRBD2. The ends lost 6 bases at V and 5 bases at J; junction bases unmatched: 9. The germline V gene has CDR1 KGHSH and CDR2 LQKENI. The CDR3 is 15 amino acids. The CDR3 region is CASSTSLAGVETQYF. DNA for the CDR3: TGTGCCAGCTCCACCAGTCTAGCGGGAGTTGAGACCCAGTACTTC.